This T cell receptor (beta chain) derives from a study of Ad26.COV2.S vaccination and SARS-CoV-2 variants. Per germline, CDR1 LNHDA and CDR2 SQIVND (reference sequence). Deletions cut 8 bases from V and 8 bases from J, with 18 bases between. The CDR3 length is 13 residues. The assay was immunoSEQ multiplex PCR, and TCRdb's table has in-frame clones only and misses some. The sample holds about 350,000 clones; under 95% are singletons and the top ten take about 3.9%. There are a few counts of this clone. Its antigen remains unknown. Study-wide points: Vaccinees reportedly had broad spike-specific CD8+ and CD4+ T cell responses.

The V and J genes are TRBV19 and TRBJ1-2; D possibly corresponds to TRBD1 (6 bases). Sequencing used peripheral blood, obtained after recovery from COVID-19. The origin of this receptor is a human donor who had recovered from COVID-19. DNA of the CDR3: TGTGCCAGTTCTCCGCTAGGGGGTTACGGCTACACCTTC. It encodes CASSPLGGYGYTF.